The sequence of this T cell receptor (beta chain) was determined in a study of PD-1 blockade in classical Hodgkin lymphoma. General observations from the study: Repertoire differences have undefined causes, possibly disease activity or prior therapy. The CD4+ diversity rise by C4D1 was clearest in complete responders. Exclusion was the outcome for patients who began nivolumab under 1 year after ASCT. The baseline diversity of complete responders showed similarity to that of newly diagnosed patients.

This clone was observed a few times. Its antigen is not known. Germline V gene lookup returns CDR1 MNHNS and CDR2 SASEGT. V was pared by 3 bases and J by 4 bases, with 10 bases between. This CDR3 has 14 amino acids. Every one of the patients relapsed after autologous stem cell transplantation (brentuximab vedotin exposure was variable). TCRdb keeps only in-frame clones here, not all; method: immunoSEQ multiplex PCR. This table has 50,000 to 75,000 clones, 88% appearing once. The source of this sequence is a human donor with classical Hodgkin lymphoma. The chain is built from TRBV6-1 and TRBJ2-1, with D possibly being TRBD2 (5 bases). The sequences come from peripheral blood mononuclear cells (PBMCs), collected before the second cycle of nivolumab. CDR3 sequence reads: CASSDGESYNEQFF. Written as DNA, the CDR3 is TGTGCCAGCAGTGACGGGGAATCATACAATGAGCAGTTCTTC.